A single sample is the source of the 30 T cell receptor beta chains below, sequenced in a study of blood T cell repertoires in COVID-19. Produced via immunoSEQ multiplex PCR; TCRdb's table is partial and in-frame only. Of just under 150,000 clones in the sample, 80% to 90% were seen once. The sequencing input was peripheral blood. All receptors come from a human donor with acute or convalescent COVID-19. The donor label of this sample is uncertain.

This sequence joins TRBV6-5 and TRBJ2-2; TRBD1 matches at 7 bases. The V gene end was trimmed by 6 bases and the J gene end by 1 base; junction bases not matched to a gene: 5. The CDR3 loop spans 15 amino acids. In germline, CDR1 is MNHEY, CDR2 SVGAGI. The CDR3 bases are TGTGCCAGCAGATCGGGACAGCTGAACACCGGGGAGCTGTTTTTT. This encodes CASRSGQLNTGELFF.

V is TRBV29-1 and J is TRBJ1-2; 7 nucleotides line up with TRBD1. The CDR3 is 14 residues long. Trimming took 7 bases from V and 2 from J; bases not matched to a gene: 10. Germline lookup yields CDR1 SQVTM and CDR2 ANQGSEA. The CDR3: CSAALGGANYGYTF. DNA of the CDR3: TGCAGCGCCGCGCTAGGGGGCGCGAACTATGGCTACACCTTC.

This chain uses TRBV3-1 (or the pseudogene TRBV3-2) with TRBJ1-1; D possibly corresponds to TRBD1 (5 bases). This CDR3 has 14 amino acids. The germline V and J ends were trimmed by 6 bases and 1 base, with 12 bases remaining between them. Germline V gene lookup returns CDR1 LGHDT and CDR2 YNNKEL (reference sequence). CDR3 nucleotides: TGTGCCAGCAGATACGGGGGAGGGAACACTGAAGCTTTCTTT. It translates to CASRYGGGNTEAFF.

This clone has a single count. This chain uses TRBV19 with TRBJ1-5; D is possibly TRBD1 (5 bases). Germline V CDR1 and CDR2: LNHDA, SQIVND (reference sequence). The CDR3 loop spans 15 amino acids. Trimming shortened V by 2 bases and J by 3 bases, and 11 bases separated the two germline ends. The CDR3 reads CASSIPGANNQPQHF. The CDR3 coding sequence is TGTGCCAGTAGTATACCTGGGGCCAACAATCAGCCCCAGCATTTT.

The CDR3 here is CASSLRTRNQETQYF. DNA of the CDR3: TGTGCCAGCAGCTTAAGGACAAGGAATCAAGAGACCCAGTACTTC. The chain has TRBV7-2 and TRBJ2-5; tentative D call: TRBD1 (5 bases). CDR3 length: 15 residues. CDR1 is SGHTA and CDR2 is FQGNSA in the germline V gene. V lost 2 bases and J 2 bases, leaving 12 bases between the germline ends. The entire variable domain, with the rest obtained from reference TRBV7-2 and TRBJ2-5, is as follows: GAGVSQSPSNKVTEKGKDVELRCDPISGHTALYWYRQSLGQGLEFLIYFQGNSAPDKSGLPSDRFSAERTGGSVSTLTIQRTQQEDSAVYLCASSLRTRNQETQYFGPGTRLLVL.

This clone has only a few counts. This chain uses TRBV5-4 with TRBJ1-2; D remains unclear. CDR1 and CDR2 (germline): SGHNT, YYREEE (reference sequence). Trimming took off 4 bases at V and 3 bases at J, with 16 bases between the two ends. The length of the CDR3 is 15 residues. CDR3 bases: TGTGCCAGCAGCCTGATTTCCGGGGAGGACTATGGCTACACCTTC. This gives the protein CASSLISGEDYGYTF. Combining the CDR3 with reference TRBV5-4 and TRBJ1-2 gives the whole variable domain ETGVTQSPTHLIKTRGQQVTLRCSSQSGHNTVSWYQQALGQGPQFIFQYYREEENGRGNFPPRFSGLQFPNYSSELNVNALELDDSALYLCASSLISGEDYGYTFGSGTRLTVV.

The chain joins TRBV11-1 to TRBJ1-5, with D possibly TRBD1 on 5 matching bases. V lost 3 bases and J lost 10, with 13 bases in between. The CDR3 loop spans 13 amino acids. Germline CDR1 SGHAT, CDR2 FQDESV (reference sequence). The CDR3 loop reads CASSLERQGPQHF. Here the CDR3 DNA reads TGTGCCAGCAGCTTGGAGAGGCAGGGCCCCCAGCATTTT.

In its sample, this clone was seen a few times. The chain recombines TRBV19 with TRBJ1-1; no clear D gene. The CDR3 extends over 12 amino acids. Trimming took 10 bases from V and 4 from J, leaving 13 bases between them. Germline V gene data show CDR1 as LNHDA and CDR2 as SQIVND (reference sequence). CDR3 loop: CATLSRGTEAFF. CDR3 DNA: TGTGCCACCCTCTCGCGGGGCACTGAAGCTTTCTTT.

There are a few counts of this clone. The rearrangement uses TRBV27 and TRBJ2-7; 8 positions match TRBD1. This CDR3 spans 13 amino acids. Germline values: CDR1 MNHEY, CDR2 SMNVEV (reference sequence). V trimming: 11 bases; J trimming: 7 bases; junction bases outside the gene matches: 13. The CDR3 DNA sequence: TGTGCCGCCTCTCCAGGGGGCTCATGGGAGCAGTACTTC. This gives the protein CAASPGGSWEQYF.

V and J are TRBV18 and TRBJ2-2; 7 bases align to TRBD2. Germline V gives CDR1 KGHSH, CDR2 LQKENI. Trimming removed 3 bases from V and 0 bases from J; junction bases left unmatched: 4. This CDR3 spans 16 amino acids. CDR3 loop: CASSPRRETNTGELFF. Written as DNA, the CDR3 is TGTGCCAGCTCACCCAGGCGGGAGACGAACACCGGGGAGCTGTTTTTT. Together with reference TRBV18 and TRBJ2-2, the CDR3 gives the full variable domain: NAGVMQNPRHLVRRRGQEARLRCSPMKGHSHVYWYRQLPEEGLKFMVYLQKENIIDESGMPKERFSAEFPKEGPSILRIQQVVRGDSAAYFCASSPRRETNTGELFFGEGSRLTVL.

The V gene is TRBV15, the J gene TRBJ1-1; no definite D call. The length of the CDR3 is 13 residues. Trimming stripped 6 bases from V and 5 bases from J, with 13 bases between. In germline, CDR1 is LNHNV, CDR2 YYDKDF (reference sequence). In nucleotides, the CDR3 is TGTGCCACCAGTGCGGATGGCAATACTGAAGCTTTCTTT. Amino acids: CATSADGNTEAFF.

The V call is TRBV5-8, the J call TRBJ2-7; 7 bases align to TRBD2. The V gene end was trimmed by 5 bases and the J gene end by 0 bases; junction bases not matched to a gene: 11. The CDR3 has 16 amino acids. Per germline, CDR1 SGHTS and CDR2 YDEGEE. For the CDR3, the DNA is TGTGCCAGCAGGCGGGGGTATGACGGAAGCTCCTACGAGCAGTACTTC. This translates into CASRRGYDGSSYEQYF.

Turning to this clone: The germline gene is not matched at one end of the junction; a read error may be the cause. The chain uses TRBV7-7 and TRBJ2-7; TRBD1 agrees at 9 bases. The germline CDR1 and CDR2 sequences are SSHAT and FNYEAQ (reference sequence). The CDR3 is 16 amino acids. CDR3 protein: CASSLSGTGGSGEQYF. The DNA of the CDR3 is TGTGCTAGCAGCTTATCAGGCACAGGGGGCTCAGGCGAGCAGTACTTC. The complete variable domain, with remaining parts taken from reference TRBV7-7 and TRBJ2-7, reads GAGVSQSPRYKVTKRGQDVTLRCDPISSHATLYWYQQALGQGPEFLTYFNYEAQPDKSGLPSDRFSAERPEGSISTLTIQRTEQRDSAMYRCASSLSGTGGSGEQYFGPGTRLTVT.

This clone was seen once. The chain joins TRBV2 to TRBJ1-2; 12 nucleotides match TRBD1. The CDR3 has 15 amino acids. The V segment lost 2 bases and the J segment 8 bases; nucleotides outside the gene matches: 6. CDR1 and CDR2 from the germline V gene are SNHLY and FYNNEI. The CDR3 DNA sequence: TGTGCCAGCAGTGAAACGGGACAGGGGGCATCGGGCTACACCTTC. As protein: CASSETGQGASGYTF.

This chain connects TRBV14 to TRBJ2-7; D is possibly TRBD2 (6 bases). This CDR3 has 14 amino acids. V lost 0 bases and J 6 bases, leaving 12 bases between the germline ends. Looked up from germline, CDR1 is SGHDN and CDR2 is FVKESK. DNA for the CDR3: TGTGCCAGCAGCCAAGATAGGGCAGCGGGCGAGCAGTACTTC. Its translation: CASSQDRAAGEQYF.

This rearrangement joins TRBV7-2 to TRBJ1-1, with D maybe TRBD1 (6 bases). Trimming stripped 1 base from V and 3 bases from J, with 6 bases between. The V gene's germline CDR1 is SGHTA and CDR2 FQGNSA. The CDR3 totals 13 residues. The CDR3 here is CASSLDRDTEAFF. CDR3 in DNA: TGTGCCAGCAGCTTAGACAGGGACACTGAAGCTTTCTTT. The variable domain in full, completed from reference TRBV7-2 and TRBJ1-1, reads GAGVSQSPSNKVTEKGKDVELRCDPISGHTALYWYRQSLGQGLEFLIYFQGNSAPDKSGLPSDRFSAERTGGSVSTLTIQRTQQEDSAVYLCASSLDRDTEAFFGQGTRLTVV.

The chain is built from TRBV10-3 and TRBJ1-2, with D possibly TRBD1 on 6 matching bases. CDR3 length: 12 residues. CDR1 ENHRY and CDR2 SYGVKD come from the germline V gene. Trimming pared 10 bases from V and 3 bases from J, leaving 12 bases between. The DNA for the CDR3 is TGTGCCACCAGGGACACGGACTATGGCTACACCTTC. Protein product: CATRDTDYGYTF.

J is TRBJ2-2 and V is TRBV24-1; D is possibly TRBD2 (5 bases). Deletions cut 6 bases from V and 5 bases from J, with 12 bases between. The CDR3 runs 14 residues. Germline values: CDR1 KGHDR, CDR2 SFDVKD. CDR3 bases: TGTGCCACCAGTTTTCGAACGGGAACCGGGGAGCTGTTTTTT. This sequence encodes CATSFRTGTGELFF.

J is TRBJ1-2 and V is TRBV6-2 or TRBV6-3; D possibly corresponds to TRBD1 (5 bases). In germline, CDR1 is MNHEY, CDR2 SVGEGT. This CDR3 region has 15 residues. Deletions cut 5 bases from V and 0 bases from J, with 13 bases between. For the CDR3, the DNA is TGTGCCAGCAGTGCGATCGGGGGGTCTAACTATGGCTACACCTTC. Translated: CASSAIGGSNYGYTF.

This chain uses TRBV6-1 with TRBJ1-5; perhaps TRBD1 as D (5 bases). V lost 1 base and J lost 0, with 13 bases in between. The CDR3 totals 17 residues. Looked up from germline, CDR1 is MNHNS and CDR2 is SASEGT. The DNA of the CDR3 is TGTGCCAGCAGTGAAGTTTTGGGGGGGGTTAGCAATCAGCCCCAGCATTTT. This encodes CASSEVLGGVSNQPQHF.

The V gene is TRBV14, the J gene TRBJ2-1; no clear D gene. Germline V CDR1 and CDR2: SGHDN, FVKESK. This CDR3 contains 12 residues. V was pared by 1 base and J by 9 bases, with 7 bases between. The CDR3 bases are TGTGCCAGCAGCCAAGTCCCCGTTGAGCAGTTCTTC. Its protein is CASSQVPVEQFF.

The chain is built from TRBV19 and TRBJ2-7; 8 bases fit TRBD1. The junction had 5 bases not matched to a gene; V was cut back by 10 bases and J by 3 bases. The germline V gene has CDR1 LNHDA and CDR2 SQIVND (reference sequence). The CDR3 runs to 12 residues. CDR3 residues: CATSDRGYEQYF. The CDR3 DNA sequence: TGTGCCACTTCAGACAGGGGCTACGAGCAGTACTTC.

The chain couples TRBV3-1 (or the pseudogene TRBV3-2) to TRBJ2-6; no clear D gene. V lost 1 base and J lost 0, with 10 bases in between. This CDR3 comprises 17 residues. Germline V gene lookup returns CDR1 LGHDT and CDR2 YNNKEL (reference sequence). CDR3 coding DNA: TGTGCCAGCAGCCAAGTTAGCCAATCCTCTGGGGCCAACGTCCTGACTTTC. Translating gives CASSQVSQSSGANVLTF.

This chain links TRBV14 with TRBJ1-2; D is possibly TRBD1 (6 bases). The CDR3 totals 15 residues. The germline gives CDR1 SGHDN, CDR2 FVKESK. Trimming shortened V by 1 base and J by 4 bases, and 13 bases separated the two germline ends. The DNA for the CDR3 is TGTGCCAGCAGCCAAGCTGGGGGCCAAGGCTATGGCTACACCTTC. It is translated as CASSQAGGQGYGYTF. Full variable domain (outside the CDR3, taken from reference TRBV14 and TRBJ1-2): EAGVTQFPSHSVIEKGQTVTLRCDPISGHDNLYWYRRVMGKEIKFLLHFVKESKQDESGMPNNRFLAERTGGTYSTLKVQPAELEDSGVYFCASSQAGGQGYGYTFGSGTRLTVV.

V is TRBV5-6 and J is TRBJ1-2; TRBD1 is a possible D gene (5 bases). The germline V gene encodes CDR1 SGHDT and CDR2 YYEEEE. Trimming removed 4 bases at V and 2 bases at J, with 21 bases between. The CDR3 spans 17 residues. In nucleotides, the CDR3 is TGTGCCAGCAGCCGTCTCACAGGCAGGGCTGCAAACTATGGCTACACCTTC. Protein: CASSRLTGRAANYGYTF.

The chain couples TRBV15 to TRBJ1-5, with D perhaps matching TRBD1 (6 bases). Germline assignment: CDR1 LNHNV and CDR2 YYDKDF (reference sequence). The CDR3 is made up of 15 amino acids. The V end was cut by 0 bases, the J end by 5 bases, with 11 bases between. CDR3 sequence reads: CATSRDLAGDQPQHF. CDR3 DNA: TGTGCCACCAGCAGAGACCTGGCAGGGGATCAGCCCCAGCATTTT.

The V call is TRBV2, the J call TRBJ2-1; 7 nucleotides line up with TRBD1. The V and J ends lost 5 bases and 3 bases, in that order; junction bases with no gene match: 7. CDR1 and CDR2 from the germline V gene are SNHLY and FYNNEI. This CDR3 comprises 15 residues. CDR3 protein: CASSNRDRIYNEQFF. The CDR3 DNA follows: TGTGCCAGCAGTAACCGGGACAGAATCTACAATGAGCAGTTCTTC.

This clone turned up a few times. The chain combines TRBV2 with TRBJ2-5; unclear D gene. Trimming removed 6 bases at V and 2 bases at J, with 10 bases between. CDR1 and CDR2 (germline): SNHLY, FYNNEI. The CDR3 length is 13 residues. The DNA for the CDR3 is TGTGCCAGCAGGAACACGGAGCAAGAGACCCAGTACTTC. This sequence encodes CASRNTEQETQYF. Full variable domain (outside the CDR3, taken from reference TRBV2 and TRBJ2-5): EPEVTQTPSHQVTQMGQEVILRCVPISNHLYFYWYRQILGQKVEFLVSFYNNEISEKSEIFDDQFSVERPDGSNFTLKIRSTKLEDSAMYFCASRNTEQETQYFGPGTRLLVL.

This clone was detected a few times. The V and J genes are TRBV3-1 (or the pseudogene TRBV3-2) and TRBJ1-2; weak D call: TRBD1 (6 bases). V dropped 0 bases and J dropped 4 bases, with 12 bases sitting between them. Germline values: CDR1 LGHDT, CDR2 YNNKEL (reference sequence). The CDR3 is 15 amino acids. The DNA for the CDR3 is TGTGCCAGCAGCCAAGACAACAGGGTCTCCTATGGCTACACCTTC. Translated, it gives CASSQDNRVSYGYTF.

The V gene is TRBV9, the J gene TRBJ2-1; TRBD2 aligns across 10 bases. Germline CDR1 is SGDLS and CDR2 is YYNGEE. V lost 6 bases to trimming and J lost 4 bases; unmatched junction nucleotides: 7. The CDR3 loop spans 15 amino acids. The CDR3: CASTASGSSYNEQFF. CDR3 coding DNA: TGTGCCAGCACGGCTAGCGGGAGCAGTTACAATGAGCAGTTCTTC.